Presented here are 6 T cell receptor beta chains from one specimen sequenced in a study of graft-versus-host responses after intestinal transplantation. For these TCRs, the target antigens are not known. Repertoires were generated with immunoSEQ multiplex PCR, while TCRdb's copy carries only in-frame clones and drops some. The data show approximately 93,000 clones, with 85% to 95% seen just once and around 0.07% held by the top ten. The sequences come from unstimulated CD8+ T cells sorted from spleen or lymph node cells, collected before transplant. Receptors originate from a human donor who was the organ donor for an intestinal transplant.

The CDR3 DNA sequence: TGTGCCAGCATTATTGTCTTCCCTAACTACGAGCAGTACTTC. This encodes CASIIVFPNYEQYF. The chain couples TRBV7-3 to TRBJ2-7; D is uncertain. Trimming took 7 bases from V and 3 from J, leaving 16 bases between them. Germline V gene sequence: CDR1 SGHTA, CDR2 FQGTGA. This CDR3 contains 14 residues.

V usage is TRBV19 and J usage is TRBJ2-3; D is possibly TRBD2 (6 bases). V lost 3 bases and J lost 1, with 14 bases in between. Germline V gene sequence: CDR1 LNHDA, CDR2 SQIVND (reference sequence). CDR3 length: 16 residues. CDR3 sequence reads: CASSIGGVGGTDTQYF. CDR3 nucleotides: TGTGCCAGTAGTATCGGAGGGGTAGGGGGCACAGATACGCAGTATTTT.

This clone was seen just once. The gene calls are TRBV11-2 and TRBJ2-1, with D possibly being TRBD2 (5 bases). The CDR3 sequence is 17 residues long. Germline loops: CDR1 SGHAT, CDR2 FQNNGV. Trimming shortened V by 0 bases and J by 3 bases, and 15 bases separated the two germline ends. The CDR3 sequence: CASSLDSELGVYNEQFF. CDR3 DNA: TGTGCCAGCAGCTTAGATTCTGAACTAGGCGTCTACAATGAGCAGTTCTTC.

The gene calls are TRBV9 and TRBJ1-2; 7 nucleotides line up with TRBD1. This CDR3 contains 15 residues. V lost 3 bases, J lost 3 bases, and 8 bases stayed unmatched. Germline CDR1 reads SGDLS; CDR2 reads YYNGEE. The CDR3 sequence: CASSGYMGQHYGYTF. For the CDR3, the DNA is TGTGCCAGCAGCGGATACATGGGACAGCACTATGGCTACACCTTC.

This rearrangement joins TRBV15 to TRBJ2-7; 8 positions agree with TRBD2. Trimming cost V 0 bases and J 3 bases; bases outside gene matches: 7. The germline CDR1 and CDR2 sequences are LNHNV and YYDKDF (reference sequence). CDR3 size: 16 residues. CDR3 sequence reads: CATSRDAEAGDYEQYF. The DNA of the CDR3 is TGTGCCACCAGCAGAGATGCGGAAGCGGGGGACTACGAGCAGTACTTC.

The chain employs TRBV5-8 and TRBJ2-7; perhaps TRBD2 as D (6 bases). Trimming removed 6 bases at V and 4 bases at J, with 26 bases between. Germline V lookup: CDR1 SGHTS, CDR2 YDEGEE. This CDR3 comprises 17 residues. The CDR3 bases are TGTGCCAGCATACCCTTGCCTTGGGACTCGGCGGGTTACGAGCAGTACTTC. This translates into CASIPLPWDSAGYEQYF.